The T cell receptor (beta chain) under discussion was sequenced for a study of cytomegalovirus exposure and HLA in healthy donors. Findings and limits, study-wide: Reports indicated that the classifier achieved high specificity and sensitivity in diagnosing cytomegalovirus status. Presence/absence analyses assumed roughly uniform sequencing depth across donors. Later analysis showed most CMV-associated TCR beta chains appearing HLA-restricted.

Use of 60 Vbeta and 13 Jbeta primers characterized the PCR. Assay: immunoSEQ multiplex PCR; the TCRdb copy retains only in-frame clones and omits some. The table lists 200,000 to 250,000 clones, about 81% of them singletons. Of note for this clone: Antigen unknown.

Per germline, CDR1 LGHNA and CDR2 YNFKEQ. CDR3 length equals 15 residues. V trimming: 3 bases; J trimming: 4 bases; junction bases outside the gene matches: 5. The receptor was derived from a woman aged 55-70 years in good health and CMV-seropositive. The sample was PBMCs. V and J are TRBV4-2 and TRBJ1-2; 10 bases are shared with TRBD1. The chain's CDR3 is CASSQTRTGGYGYTF. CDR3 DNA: TGTGCCAGCAGCCAGACCCGGACAGGGGGCTATGGCTACACCTTC.